What follows are 10 T cell receptor beta chains derived from one specimen sequenced in a study of lymphopenia after photon versus proton radiotherapy. Libraries were prepared by immunoSEQ multiplex PCR; TCRdb keeps only in-frame clonotypes and omits some of them. This table has tens of thousands of clones, more than 85% appearing once. The source material was peripheral blood, sampled from a patient treated with photon-based radiotherapy. The receptors shown here come from a man aged 55 to 70 with cholangiocarcinoma.

The genes are TRBV19 and TRBJ1-1; D ambiguous. Trimming shortened V by 7 bases and J by 1 base, and 13 bases separated the two germline ends. The CDR3 runs 14 residues. Per germline, CDR1 LNHDA and CDR2 SQIVND (reference sequence). The CDR3 loop reads CASMLTSTNTEAFF. The CDR3 nucleotides are TGTGCCAGTATGTTAACCTCTACGAACACTGAAGCTTTCTTT.

The chain uses TRBV5-5 and TRBJ1-2; D unresolved. The germline V gene encodes CDR1 SGHKS and CDR2 YYEKEE (reference sequence). The CDR3 length is 13 residues. Trimming stripped 0 bases from V and 8 bases from J, with 11 bases between. The chain's CDR3 is CASSLARRRGYTF. The DNA of the CDR3 is TGTGCCAGCAGCTTGGCTCGTCGGAGGGGCTACACCTTC. Using reference TRBV5-5 and TRBJ1-2 for the parts outside the CDR3, the full variable domain is DAGVTQSPTHLIKTRGQQVTLRCSPISGHKSVSWYQQVLGQGPQFIFQYYEKEERGRGNFPDRFSARQFPNYSSELNVNALLLGDSALYLCASSLARRRGYTFGSGTRLTVV.

The CDR3 coding sequence is TGTGCCAGCAAGAGGGTGGAGGTCAGTATGGATGAGCAGTTCTTC. Its translation is CASKRVEVSMDEQFF. This chain connects TRBV2 to TRBJ2-1, with D possibly being TRBD2 (5 bases). Germline V gene lookup returns CDR1 SNHLY and CDR2 FYNNEI. V gave up 7 bases and J gave up 8 bases, with 21 bases separating them. The CDR3 spans 15 residues. The full variable domain, its missing parts supplied by reference TRBV2 and TRBJ2-1, is EPEVTQTPSHQVTQMGQEVILRCVPISNHLYFYWYRQILGQKVEFLVSFYNNEISEKSEIFDDQFSVERPDGSNFTLKIRSTKLEDSAMYFCASKRVEVSMDEQFFGPGTRLTVL.

This rearrangement joins TRBV7-9 to TRBJ1-1; the D is unclear. CDR1 is SEHNR, CDR2 FQNEAQ, per germline (reference sequence). V shed 4 bases and J shed 4 bases, with 7 bases lying between them. The CDR3 covers 12 residues. The CDR3 DNA reads TGTGCCAGCAGCTCCATAGTCACTGAAGCTTTCTTT. It encodes CASSSIVTEAFF. Using reference TRBV7-9 and TRBJ1-1 for the parts outside the CDR3, the full variable domain is DTGVSQNPRHKITKRGQNVTFRCDPISEHNRLYWYRQTLGQGPEFLTYFQNEAQLEKSRLLSDRFSAERPKGSFSTLEIQRTEQGDSAMYLCASSSIVTEAFFGQGTRLTVV.

V is TRBV28 and J is TRBJ1-2; D unresolved. CDR3 length: 12 amino acids. The V and J ends lost 4 bases and 4 bases respectively, with 7 bases between them. The germline gives CDR1 MDHEN, CDR2 SYDVKM. CDR3 coding DNA: TGTGCCAGCAGTTCCCCTCTCTATGGCTACACCTTC. Translating it yields CASSSPLYGYTF.

This chain uses TRBV5-1 with TRBJ1-2; D unresolved. The ends were cut back, 4 bases at V and 5 bases at J, with 15 bases in the middle. Germline V lookup: CDR1 SGHRS, CDR2 YFSETQ. The CDR3 totals 14 residues. The DNA of the CDR3 is TGCGCCAGCAGCCTGGACGGCGGGGATTATGGCTACACCTTC. Protein product: CASSLDGGDYGYTF.

The V call is TRBV11-2, the J call TRBJ2-7, with D unresolved. Germline CDR1 reads SGHAT; CDR2 reads FQNNGV. V lost 5 bases, J lost 2 bases, and 4 bases lay in between. The CDR3 contains 11 residues. The CDR3 nucleotides are TGTGCCAGCAGCGCGGCCTACGAGCAGTACTTC. Protein: CASSAAYEQYF.

The sample holds one count of this clone. This rearrangement joins TRBV10-3 to TRBJ1-4; D gene unclear. The germline gives CDR1 ENHRY, CDR2 SYGVKD. V was clipped by 3 bases and J by 4 bases, with 12 bases between them. This CDR3 is 15 amino acids long. The CDR3 nucleotides are TGTGCCATCAGTGAATTCTCGGGAAATAATGAAAAACTGTTTTTT. It translates to CAISEFSGNNEKLFF.

V and J are TRBV18 and TRBJ2-1; 7 bases map to TRBD1. The CDR3 consists of 18 residues. The trim removed 8 bases at V and 3 bases at J, leaving 19 bases unmatched. Germline CDR1 and CDR2: KGHSH and LQKENI. In DNA form, the CDR3 reads TGTGCCAGCACTCCGGACAGGCCAAACCACCCGTTCTACAATGAGCAGTTCTTC. This gives the protein CASTPDRPNHPFYNEQFF.

The CDR3 loop reads CASSRGQGVLEKLFF. In DNA, the CDR3 is TGTGCCAGTAGCCGGGGGCAAGGAGTACTCGAAAAACTGTTTTTT. The V call is TRBV19, the J call TRBJ1-4; D is perhaps TRBD1 (6 bases). Trimming removed 6 bases at V and 8 bases at J, with 19 bases between. The CDR3 sequence is 15 residues long. The germline CDR1 and CDR2 sequences are LNHDA and SQIVND (reference sequence).